Following are 29 T cell receptor beta chains from one sample sequenced in a study of blood T cell repertoires in COVID-19 (dated by TCRdb to the early 2020s). The library was built by means of the immunoSEQ multiplex PCR assay. This immuneACCESS table, as held by TCRdb, lists in-frame sequences with V and J called but not all clones. Of the missing ones, under half trace to an unresolved V gene in checked studies; the others have no known cause. Recorded for this sample are tens of thousands of clones; around 92% of them occurred a single time. Of the sample, around 2.2% is held by the ten largest clones. The sample consisted of peripheral blood. The receptors originated from a human donor in a cohort sampled during active COVID-19.

The CDR3 coding sequence is TGCGCCAGCAGCCAAGAGTTGGAGACTAGCGGCTCCTACGAGCAGTACTTC. Protein product: CASSQELETSGSYEQYF. V usage is TRBV4-3 and J usage is TRBJ2-7, with TRBD2 identical over 9 bases. This CDR3 region has 17 residues. Trimming at V came to 0 bases and at J to 0 bases, leaving 6 bases not matched to a gene. The germline gives CDR1 LGHNA, CDR2 YSLEER.

The chain recombines TRBV28 with TRBJ2-3, with 12 bases that match TRBD2. The J segment lost 4 bases and the V segment lost 5 bases, leaving 10 bases of the junction unmatched. The CDR3 totals 17 residues. CDR1 is MDHEN, CDR2 SYDVKM, per germline. Here the CDR3 DNA reads TGTGCCAGCAGTAGAACCGGGACTAGCGGGTTCTCAGATACGCAGTATTTT. Protein: CASSRTGTSGFSDTQYF.

V and J are TRBV9 and TRBJ2-3; D might be TRBD2 (6 bases). This CDR3 has 15 residues. Trimming cost V 4 bases and J 2 bases, with 14 bases left between them. Per the germline V gene, CDR1 is SGDLS and CDR2 is YYNGEE. CDR3 bases: TGTGCCAGCAGCCCCGTCTGGGGGGTCACAGATACGCAGTATTTT. It yields the protein CASSPVWGVTDTQYF.

The chain carries TRBV6-2 or TRBV6-3 and TRBJ2-7; TRBD2 matches 12 bases. This CDR3 contains 19 residues. From germline, CDR1 is MNHEY and CDR2 SVGEGT. The V segment lost 6 bases and the J segment 2 bases; nucleotides outside the gene matches: 17. The CDR3 nucleotides read TGTGCCAGCAGCTCTTCGACTAGCGGGGGACCACAAATAACCTACGAGCAGTACTTC. Its translation is CASSSSTSGGPQITYEQYF.

This clone has only one observation. The rearrangement links TRBV4-3 to TRBJ2-3, with 16 bases aligning to TRBD2. Per the germline V gene, CDR1 is LGHNA and CDR2 is YSLEER. V was clipped by 4 bases and J by 1 base; unmatched bases: 17. This CDR3 spans 22 amino acids. In DNA, the CDR3 is TGCGCCAGCAGCCTCTTATCCCCGGGACTAGCGGGAGGGGCGGCCGGCACAGATACGCAGTATTTT. Protein product: CASSLLSPGLAGGAAGTDTQYF.

This clone was seen just once. V usage is TRBV4-1 and J usage is TRBJ1-1; no clear D. V lost 1 base and J lost 1, with 10 bases in between. The length of the CDR3 is 15 residues. Germline-derived CDR1 and CDR2 are MGHRA and YSYEKL. The CDR3 loop reads CASSQVDRENTEAFF. CDR3 nucleotides: TGCGCCAGCAGCCAAGTCGACCGGGAGAACACTGAAGCTTTCTTT.

This chain connects TRBV20-1 to TRBJ1-2; D uncertain. V shed 0 bases and J shed 6 bases, with 5 bases lying between them. Looked up from germline, CDR1 is DFQATT and CDR2 is SNEGSKA (reference sequence). The CDR3 extends over 11 amino acids. Here the CDR3 DNA reads TGCAGTGCTAGAGATCAGAATGGCTACACCTTC. Its protein is CSARDQNGYTF.

The chain has TRBV11-1 and TRBJ2-7, with 8 nucleotides matching TRBD2. There are 15 residues in the CDR3. Looked up from germline, CDR1 is SGHAT and CDR2 is FQDESV (reference sequence). V lost 5 bases to trimming and J lost 4 bases; unmatched junction nucleotides: 10. CDR3: CASSAQSGSVYEQYF. CDR3 in DNA: TGTGCCAGCAGCGCGCAGAGCGGGAGTGTTTACGAGCAGTACTTC.

This clone was detected once. The chain carries TRBV9 and TRBJ2-7, with 9 positions matching TRBD2. The CDR3 contains 18 residues. Germline CDR1 SGDLS, CDR2 YYNGEE. Trimming took 0 bases from V and 4 from J; bases not matched to a gene: 14. The CDR3: CASSVGLASGGISYEQYF. CDR3 nucleotide sequence: TGTGCCAGCAGCGTAGGTCTCGCAAGCGGGGGGATCTCTTACGAGCAGTACTTC.

The chain recombines TRBV19 with TRBJ1-3; D is ambiguous. Deletions cut 7 bases from V and 0 bases from J, with 13 bases between. CDR3 length: 15 residues. From germline, CDR1 is LNHDA and CDR2 SQIVND (reference sequence). The CDR3 DNA follows: TGTGCCAGTACGGCCCGCGGATACTCTGGAAACACCATATATTTT. Its translation: CASTARGYSGNTIYF.

This clone is a singleton in its sample. The chain uses TRBV10-3 and TRBJ1-2; D is possibly TRBD1 (5 bases). This CDR3 is built from 13 residues. V gave up 6 bases and J gave up 4 bases, with 12 bases separating them. Germline CDR1 and CDR2: ENHRY and SYGVKD. For the CDR3, the DNA is TGTGCCATCAGCCGCGGGGGGGTCTATGGCTACACCTTC. Encoded protein: CAISRGGVYGYTF.

V and J are TRBV5-1 and TRBJ1-1; D remains unclear. This CDR3 region has 12 residues. Deletions cut 4 bases from V and 1 base from J, with 5 bases between. Germline V lookup: CDR1 SGHRS, CDR2 YFSETQ. Here the CDR3 DNA reads TGCGCCAGCAGCGGCGGGAACACTGAAGCTTTCTTT. Amino acids: CASSGGNTEAFF.

This clone has only one observation. The chain combines TRBV12-3 or TRBV12-4 with TRBJ2-7; D possibly corresponds to TRBD1 (5 bases). The germline V and J ends were trimmed by 5 bases and 2 bases, with 10 bases remaining between them. The CDR3 runs to 13 residues. The DNA of the CDR3 is TGTGCCAGCAGTCTTGACAGCCCCTACGAGCAGTACTTC. Its translation: CASSLDSPYEQYF.

The genes are TRBV24-1 and TRBJ1-2; unclear D gene. Trimming stripped 1 base from V and 5 bases from J, with 10 bases between. CDR3 length equals 14 residues. CDR1 is KGHDR and CDR2 is SFDVKD in the germline V gene. CDR3 residues: CATSDLSTEYGYTF. The DNA for the CDR3 is TGTGCCACCAGTGATTTAAGCACGGAGTATGGCTACACCTTC.

The chain recombines TRBV4-1 with TRBJ1-1; no firm D call. Germline assignment: CDR1 MGHRA and CDR2 YSYEKL. The CDR3 runs to 16 residues. V dropped 7 bases and J dropped 1 base, with 19 bases sitting between them. The CDR3 protein is CASKLDSVRRNTEAFF. The CDR3 DNA follows: TGCGCCAGCAAACTAGACTCTGTCAGGAGGAACACTGAAGCTTTCTTT.

The chain links TRBV7-2 to TRBJ2-5; possibly TRBD1 for D (5 bases). V was trimmed by 1 base and J by 4 bases, leaving 10 bases between them. Germline lookup yields CDR1 SGHTA and CDR2 FQGNSA. The CDR3 covers 14 residues. This CDR3 reads CASSLGRQGETQYF. Written as DNA, the CDR3 is TGTGCCAGCAGCTTAGGGCGGCAGGGAGAGACCCAGTACTTC.

The rearrangement uses TRBV5-5 and TRBJ1-3, with 8 positions matching TRBD1. CDR3 length equals 17 residues. J was trimmed by 0 bases and V by 0 bases; bases with no gene match: 5. The germline V gene encodes CDR1 SGHKS and CDR2 YYEKEE (reference sequence). The CDR3 coding sequence is TGTGCCAGCAGCTTGGACCAGGGGGCCCTCTCTGGAAACACCATATATTTT. It translates to CASSLDQGALSGNTIYF.

There are a few counts of this clone. The rearrangement joins TRBV19 to TRBJ1-5, with 9 bases identical to TRBD1. Germline trimming cut 7 bases from V and 7 bases from J; bases unmatched to any gene: 8. This CDR3 is 14 amino acids long. Germline V gene lookup returns CDR1 LNHDA and CDR2 SQIVND (reference sequence). The CDR3 bases are TGTGCCAGTATCGACAGGGGGAAAGGCCAGCCCCAGCATTTT. Its protein product is CASIDRGKGQPQHF.

V is TRBV19 and J is TRBJ1-1; TRBD1 matches at 7 bases. Trimming took 3 bases from V and 6 from J; bases not matched to a gene: 7. CDR3 size: 14 residues. Germline V CDR1 and CDR2: LNHDA, SQIVND (reference sequence). CDR3 nucleotides: TGTGCCAGTAGTATCCAGGGGGTGGTCGCTGAAGCTTTCTTT. Its protein product is CASSIQGVVAEAFF.

The chain couples TRBV2 to TRBJ2-1; 10 bases are a match to TRBD2. Germline V gives CDR1 SNHLY, CDR2 FYNNEI. The junction had 12 bases not matched to a gene; V was cut back by 8 bases and J by 14 bases. The CDR3 contains 13 residues. The CDR3 is CASGQSGRADKFF. CDR3 in DNA: TGTGCCAGCGGACAAAGCGGGAGGGCCGACAAGTTCTTC.

The J gene is TRBJ1-2, the V gene TRBV3-1 (or the pseudogene TRBV3-2); D is uncertain. V gave up 1 base and J gave up 7 bases, with 10 bases separating them. Germline CDR1 LGHDT, CDR2 YNNKEL (reference sequence). The CDR3 is made up of 13 amino acids. The CDR3 reads CASSQVSVAGYTF. CDR3 bases: TGTGCCAGCAGCCAAGTGTCAGTTGCTGGCTACACCTTC.

This clone showed up just a few times. The rearrangement links TRBV24-1 to TRBJ1-5; D gene ambiguous. CDR1 is KGHDR and CDR2 is SFDVKD in the germline V gene. The CDR3 is 13 amino acids. Trimming took 9 bases from V and 5 from J, leaving 13 bases between them. CDR3 nucleotides: TGTGCCACCGGAGGAGTAGATCATCAGCCCCAGCATTTT. Amino acids: CATGGVDHQPQHF.

This chain connects TRBV6-1 to TRBJ2-5, with 11 bases lining up with TRBD2. The germline gives CDR1 MNHNS, CDR2 SASEGT. Trimming cost V 2 bases and J 2 bases; bases outside gene matches: 4. This CDR3 has 16 amino acids. In nucleotides, the CDR3 is TGTGCCAGCAGTGAACCTGGGACTAGCGGACAAGAGACCCAGTACTTC. Encoded protein: CASSEPGTSGQETQYF.

The CDR3 DNA follows: TGTGCCAGCAGCCCTAGGGGGCTCCAAGAGACCCAGTACTTC. As protein: CASSPRGLQETQYF. The chain carries TRBV3-1 (or the pseudogene TRBV3-2) and TRBJ2-5, with TRBD1 identical over 7 bases. The J segment lost 1 base and the V segment lost 4 bases, leaving 3 bases of the junction unmatched. The CDR3 runs to 14 residues. Germline CDR1 and CDR2: LGHDT and YNNKEL (reference sequence).

In this sample, this clone turned up once. The rearrangement links TRBV19 to TRBJ2-1; the D gene is possibly TRBD2 (6 bases). The CDR3 has 11 amino acids. CDR1 and CDR2 (germline): LNHDA, SQIVND (reference sequence). Trimming took off 10 bases at V and 14 bases at J, with 18 bases between the two ends. CDR3 sequence: CATGSGGLEFF. DNA of the CDR3: TGTGCCACGGGGAGCGGAGGGCTGGAGTTCTTC. Filled out from reference TRBV19 and TRBJ2-1, the complete variable domain reads DGGITQSPKYLFRKEGQNVTLSCEQNLNHDAMYWYRQDPGQGLRLIYYSQIVNDFQKGDIAEGYSVSREKKESFPLTVTSAQKNPTAFYLCATGSGGLEFFGPGTRLTVL.

This clone showed up just once. The chain uses TRBV5-4 and TRBJ2-1; 8 nucleotides line up with TRBD2. V lost 0 bases to trimming and J lost 5 bases; unmatched junction nucleotides: 4. Germline loops: CDR1 SGHNT, CDR2 YYREEE (reference sequence). The CDR3 is 15 residues long. CDR3 residues: CASSLDSGSHNEQFF. CDR3 sequence (DNA): TGTGCCAGCAGCTTGGACAGCGGGAGCCACAATGAGCAGTTCTTC.

The rearrangement links TRBV6-5 to TRBJ2-1, with 13 bases that match TRBD2. Germline V gives CDR1 MNHEY, CDR2 SVGAGI. The CDR3 extends over 15 amino acids. Trimming removed 6 bases from V and 10 bases from J; junction bases left unmatched: 9. The CDR3 nucleotides read TGTGCCAGCAGAAAAACTAGCGGGGGGGCCCGGGAGCAGTTCTTC. As protein: CASRKTSGGAREQFF.

V gene TRBV5-6 combines with J gene TRBJ2-5; 12 positions agree with TRBD2. Germline V CDR1 and CDR2: SGHDT, YYEEEE. The CDR3 has 18 amino acids. Unmatched junction bases numbered 9, after V lost 0 bases and J lost 3 bases. The CDR3, as DNA: TGTGCCAGCAGCTTGGAACTGACTAGCGGGGGAAAAAAAGAGACCCAGTACTTC. Protein: CASSLELTSGGKKETQYF.

The count of this clone is one. The rearrangement joins TRBV2 to TRBJ1-5; D gene uncertain. Trimming removed 4 bases from V and 1 base from J, with 8 bases in between. Germline CDR1 SNHLY, CDR2 FYNNEI. CDR3 length: 14 amino acids. In DNA, the CDR3 is TGTGCCAGCAGTGCGTGGCAGAGCAATCAGCCCCAGCATTTT. Protein: CASSAWQSNQPQHF.